This T cell receptor (beta chain) appears in the sequencing data of a study of shared clonotypes between healthy human individuals. Across the study: The people who gave samples were two women and three men aged 18 to 49. The study, taken as a whole, reports: Inspection by rarefaction showed sorted-subset sequencing to be incomplete despite large depth.

The genomic DNA of each subset was split evenly across several immunoSEQ plates. The authors loaded about 0.2 ug DNA, about 30,000 T cell genomes, into sorted-subset replicate PCRs. The data were produced by immunoSEQ multiplex PCR, yet TCRdb's version contains in-frame clones alone and is incomplete. Here the sample spans more than 550,000 clones, 92% being singletons. Selected positively for CCR7 and CD45RO-negative, naive CD8 cells excluded terminally differentiated effector memory CD45RA+ cells. As regards this clone: Its antigen is currently unknown.

This receptor was identified in a man under 40 in good health. Sequencing was performed on naive CD8+ T cells sorted from blood.

The CDR3 region has the DNA TGTGCCAGCAGCCGAGGGCCGGCCTACGAGCAGTACTTC. Its protein product is CASSRGPAYEQYF. The rearrangement uses TRBV11-2 and TRBJ2-7; possible D gene TRBD2, 5 bases. Germline values: CDR1 SGHAT, CDR2 FQNNGV. The germline V and J ends were trimmed by 5 bases and 2 bases, with 10 bases remaining between them. This CDR3 region has 13 residues.